This T cell receptor beta chain originates from a study of resident and recirculating memory T cells in vitiligo. As regards this clone: Its antigen is not identified.

V lost 3 bases and J 7 bases, leaving 21 bases between the germline ends. Germline V lookup: CDR1 LGHNA, CDR2 YSLEER. The CDR3 runs to 17 residues. Assay used: immunoSEQ multiplex PCR; TCRdb lists only in-frame clones, some missing. The table shows roughly 76,000 clones, with just over 90% occurring only once. Confetti depigmentation, marking active vitiligo, was absent in these patients. Findings and caveats of the study: TCR sequences were not conserved across biopsy sites or patients.

The chain couples TRBV4-3 to TRBJ2-2; a possible D gene is TRBD2 (5 bases). This TCR was sampled from a male donor with vitiligo. Input material: blood. The CDR3 DNA reads TGCGCCAGCAGCCATCGGGCCAAAAAACTAGAGCGCGGGGAGCTGTTTTTT. Its protein product is CASSHRAKKLERGELFF.